The 10 T cell receptor beta chains reported below all come from one sample, sequenced in a study of siplizumab effects on memory and regulatory T cells. Sequencing was performed with immunoSEQ multiplex PCR; in TCRdb, only in-frame clones are kept and a portion is missing. The data contain approximately 100,000 clones, 80% to 95% of them singletons. Input material: non-Treg CD4+ T cells sorted from blood. The origin of the receptors is a human donor in good health.

This clone came up once. The chain employs TRBV27 and TRBJ2-7; TRBD1 matches at 12 bases. J gave up 3 bases and V 6 bases, and 9 bases lay outside the gene matches. The CDR3 sequence is 16 residues long. Per germline, CDR1 MNHEY and CDR2 SMNVEV (reference sequence). The CDR3 nucleotides are TGTGCCAGCAGGCTGTCCGGGACAGGGGGCCTCTACGAGCAGTACTTC. Translation gives CASRLSGTGGLYEQYF.

This clone has a single count. The chain is built from TRBV7-8 and TRBJ2-4; D perhaps matches TRBD1 (6 bases). From germline, CDR1 is SGHVS and CDR2 FQNEAQ. V gave up 5 bases and J gave up 0 bases, with 14 bases separating them. CDR3 length equals 16 residues. The CDR3 DNA follows: TGTGCCAGCAGCCTCCACGGACAGTTAGCCAAAAACATTCAGTACTTC. Its protein is CASSLHGQLAKNIQYF.

This chain uses TRBV25-1 with TRBJ2-1; D could derive from TRBD1 or TRBD2 (6 bases each). The CDR3 spans 13 residues. Trimming removed 6 bases at V and 9 bases at J, with 15 bases between. CDR1 is MGHDK, CDR2 SYGVNS, per germline. CDR3 sequence (DNA): TGTGCCAGCAGCGAAGGAGGGACACCTGAGCAGTTCTTC. Translation gives CASSEGGTPEQFF.

The table lists this clone with a count of one. The V gene is TRBV18, the J gene TRBJ2-3; the match to TRBD1 covers 10 bases. Germline CDR1 reads KGHSH; CDR2 reads LQKENI. The CDR3 runs 15 residues. After removal of 0 bases from V and 6 bases from J, the junction contained 3 bases not matched to a gene. The CDR3 sequence is CASSPPTGGRDTQYF. The CDR3 bases are TGTGCCAGCTCACCACCGACAGGGGGCCGGGATACGCAGTATTTT.

The CDR3 sequence: CASSLAVGRYEQYF. In nucleotides, the CDR3 is TGCGCCAGCAGCTTGGCCGTGGGAAGGTACGAGCAGTACTTC. The chain uses TRBV5-1 and TRBJ2-7; D remains unclear. Trimming removed 0 bases from V and 4 bases from J, with 11 bases in between. The germline V gene encodes CDR1 SGHRS and CDR2 YFSETQ. The CDR3 consists of 14 residues.

The chain links TRBV12-2 to TRBJ2-2. TRBV12-2 is noted as a pseudogene. This CDR3 contains 15 residues. The CDR3 here is CASRPRGANTGELFF. CDR3 DNA sequence: TGTGCAAGTCGCCCTAGGGGGGCGAACACCGGGGAGCTGTTTTTT.

The J gene is TRBJ2-2, the V gene TRBV19, with 9 nucleotides matching TRBD1. The ends lost 7 bases at V and 3 bases at J; junction bases unmatched: 6. This CDR3 spans 15 amino acids. Germline values: CDR1 LNHDA, CDR2 SQIVND (reference sequence). CDR3 nucleotides: TGTGCCAGTACCCTTGACAGGGGGGACACCGGGGAGCTGTTTTTT. Translating it yields CASTLDRGDTGELFF.

This rearrangement joins TRBV25-1 to TRBJ2-5, with D uncertain. Trimming stripped 4 bases from V and 5 bases from J, with 8 bases between. The CDR3 consists of 12 residues. The germline V gene has CDR1 MGHDK and CDR2 SYGVNS. CDR3 in DNA: TGTGCCAGCAGTGTGGGAAAGGAGACCCAGTACTTC. Its protein product is CASSVGKETQYF.

The rearrangement joins TRBV2 to TRBJ2-4, with D perhaps being TRBD1 or TRBD2 (5 bases each). The V gene lost 4 bases and the J gene lost 3 bases, with 16 bases spanning the gap. There are 16 residues in the CDR3. Germline V gene sequence: CDR1 SNHLY, CDR2 FYNNEI. The CDR3 nucleotides read TGTGCCAGCAGTGGGGACGGGGATATAGTCAAAAACATTCAGTACTTC. This gives the protein CASSGDGDIVKNIQYF. Filled out from reference TRBV2 and TRBJ2-4, the complete variable domain reads EPEVTQTPSHQVTQMGQEVILRCVPISNHLYFYWYRQILGQKVEFLVSFYNNEISEKSEIFDDQFSVERPDGSNFTLKIRSTKLEDSAMYFCASSGDGDIVKNIQYFGAGTRLSVL.

This clone was observed once. The rearrangement uses TRBV4-1 and TRBJ1-4; D possibly corresponds to TRBD1 (5 bases). The V and J ends lost 0 bases and 3 bases respectively, with 8 bases between them. Germline CDR1 and CDR2: MGHRA and YSYEKL. CDR3 size: 15 residues. CDR3 DNA: TGCGCCAGCAGCCAAGATGGGGGGGCTAATGAAAAACTGTTTTTT. It encodes CASSQDGGANEKLFF.